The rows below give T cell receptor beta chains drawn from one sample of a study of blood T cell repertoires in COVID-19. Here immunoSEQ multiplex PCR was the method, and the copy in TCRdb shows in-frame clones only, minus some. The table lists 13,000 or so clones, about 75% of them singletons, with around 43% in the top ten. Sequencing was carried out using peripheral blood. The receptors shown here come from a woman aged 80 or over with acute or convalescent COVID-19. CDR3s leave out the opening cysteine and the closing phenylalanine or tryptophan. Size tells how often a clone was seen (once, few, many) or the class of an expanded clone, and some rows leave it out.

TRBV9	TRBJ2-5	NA	ASSVSPGVVSQTQY
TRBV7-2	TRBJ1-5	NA	ASSLEGGANQPQH
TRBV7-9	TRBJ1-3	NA	ASSFTGTGNTIY
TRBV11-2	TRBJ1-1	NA	ASSLLGTEAF
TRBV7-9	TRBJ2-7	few	ASSQGSYEQY
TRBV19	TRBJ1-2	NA	ASSREGYT
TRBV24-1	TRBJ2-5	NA	ATSDSKGQGAGEWETQY
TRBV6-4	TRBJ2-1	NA	ASSDSEQYNEQF
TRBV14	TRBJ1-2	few	ASSQGPRGRFYGYT
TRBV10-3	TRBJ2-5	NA	AISSGGRETQY
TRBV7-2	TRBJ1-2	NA	ASSSRGLYGYT
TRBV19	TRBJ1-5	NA	ASSGGGGQPQH
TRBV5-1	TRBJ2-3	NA	ASSPGPGQGYADTQY
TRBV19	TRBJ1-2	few	ASSIGGAMSYGYT
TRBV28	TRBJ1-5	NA	ASSRRQVSQPQH
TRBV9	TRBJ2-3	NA	ASSDEGGPYTDTQY
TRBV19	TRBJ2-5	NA	ASSMPGQGPQETQY
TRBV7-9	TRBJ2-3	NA	ASSHPPGTSGGGKDTQY
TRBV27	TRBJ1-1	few	ASSPPYKNTEAF
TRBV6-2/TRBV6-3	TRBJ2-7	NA	ASSLGGLLYEQY
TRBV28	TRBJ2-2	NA	ASWRTGFTGELF
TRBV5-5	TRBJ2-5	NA	ASSTGTGESETQY
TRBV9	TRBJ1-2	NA	ASSVGRTGSGYT
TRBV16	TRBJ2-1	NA	ASSQSLADRGNEQF
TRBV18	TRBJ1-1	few	ASSPSMETEAF
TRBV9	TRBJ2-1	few	ASSVGLNSYNEQF
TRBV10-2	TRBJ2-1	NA	ASSELASGGNEQF
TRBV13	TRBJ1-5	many	ASSSKGKVNQPQH
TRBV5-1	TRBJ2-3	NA	ASSLGAGVYDTQY
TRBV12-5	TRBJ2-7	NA	ASGLVPDRNEQY
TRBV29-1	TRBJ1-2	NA	SALSPRTGGNYGYT
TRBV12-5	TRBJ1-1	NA	ASAHPGGDNTEAF
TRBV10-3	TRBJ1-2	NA	AISEDRRGYT
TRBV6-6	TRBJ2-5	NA	ASSYLRSGGQETQY
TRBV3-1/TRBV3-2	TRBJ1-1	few	ASTSGWGDTEAF
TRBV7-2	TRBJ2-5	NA	ASSLEPDRTQY
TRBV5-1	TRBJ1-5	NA	ASSLGPLQGPISNQPQH
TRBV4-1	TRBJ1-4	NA	ASSQTGSEKLF
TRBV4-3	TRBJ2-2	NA	ASSQAGGRELF
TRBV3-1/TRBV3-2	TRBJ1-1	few	ASSPTTGSTEAF
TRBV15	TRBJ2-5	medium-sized	ATSRDQEQETQY
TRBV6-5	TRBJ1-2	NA	ASNPGYYGYT
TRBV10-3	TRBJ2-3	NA	AIGLAGSDTQY
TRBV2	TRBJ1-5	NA	ASRWGQGAGAFNQPQH